Listed here are 11 T cell receptor beta chains from one sample, sequenced in a study of cytomegalovirus exposure and HLA in healthy donors. Some clones are missing from TCRdb's copy, which holds only in-frame ones; the method was immunoSEQ multiplex PCR. This sample carries some 150,000 clones, about 89% of them seen once, and the ten largest clones take 3% to 3.5%. Material for sequencing was PBMCs. The receptors were gathered from a woman younger than 35 in good health and CMV-seropositive.

The rearrangement uses TRBV19 and TRBJ2-7, with TRBD2 matching over 10 bases. The germline V gene has CDR1 LNHDA and CDR2 SQIVND (reference sequence). The CDR3 spans 14 residues. V gave up 3 bases and J gave up 3 bases; unmatched junction bases: 2. The CDR3 coding sequence is TGTGCCAGTAGTATGGTAGCGGGAGGCTACGAGCAGTACTTC. Translating gives CASSMVAGGYEQYF.

The chain is built from TRBV5-6 and TRBJ2-1; TRBD2 agrees at 7 bases. V gave up 3 bases and J gave up 8 bases; unmatched junction bases: 11. Germline CDR1 SGHDT, CDR2 YYEEEE. CDR3 length: 15 residues. The CDR3 DNA follows: TGTGCCAGCAGCTCCGGAGGACTAGGGTCCGATGAGCAGTTCTTC. Residues: CASSSGGLGSDEQFF.

V gene TRBV27 combines with J gene TRBJ2-5, with TRBD1 as a possible D gene (6 bases). The CDR3 covers 14 residues. In germline, CDR1 is MNHEY, CDR2 SMNVEV (reference sequence). Trimming cost V 3 bases and J 0 bases, with 8 bases left between them. CDR3 sequence reads: CASSFRDNQETQYF. In nucleotides, the CDR3 is TGTGCCAGCAGTTTCCGGGACAACCAAGAGACCCAGTACTTC.

The CDR3 sequence is CASSLGERRGYEQYF. CDR3 bases: TGTGCCAGCAGCTTAGGTGAACGGAGGGGCTACGAGCAGTACTTC. The V gene is TRBV13, the J gene TRBJ2-7, with a weak D call TRBD2 (6 bases). This CDR3 is 15 amino acids long. V lost 0 bases, J lost 3 bases, and 12 bases lay in between. CDR1 and CDR2 (germline): PRHDT, FYEKMQ (reference sequence).

This sequence joins TRBV15 and TRBJ1-4, with D uncertain. Trimming cost V 5 bases and J 4 bases, with 8 bases left between them. The CDR3 contains 13 residues. The germline gives CDR1 LNHNV, CDR2 YYDKDF (reference sequence). The CDR3 loop reads CATSLGLNEKLFF. The CDR3 bases are TGTGCCACCAGCCTCGGACTTAATGAAAAACTGTTTTTT.

This chain links TRBV10-2 with TRBJ2-7; 8 nucleotides agree with TRBD2. From germline, CDR1 is WSHSY and CDR2 SAAADI. Trimming took 10 bases from V and 0 from J; bases not matched to a gene: 8. The CDR3 spans 14 residues. DNA for the CDR3: TGCGCCACCCAGGGGCTAGCGGGCTCCTACGAGCAGTACTTC. Protein sequence: CATQGLAGSYEQYF.

The rearrangement links TRBV5-1 to TRBJ1-2, with TRBD1 matching over 10 bases. Germline-derived CDR1 and CDR2 are SGHRS and YFSETQ. Germline trimming cut 0 bases from V and 8 bases from J; bases unmatched to any gene: 7. CDR3 length: 15 residues. The CDR3 region is CASSLEGTGVRGYTF. The DNA of the CDR3 is TGCGCCAGCAGCTTGGAGGGGACAGGGGTGAGGGGCTACACCTTC.

This clone was seen once. This chain joins TRBV20-1 and TRBJ2-7; 7 bases line up with TRBD1. V gave up 5 bases and J gave up 7 bases; unmatched junction bases: 5. The germline V gene has CDR1 DFQATT and CDR2 SNEGSKA (reference sequence). CDR3 length: 11 residues. The CDR3 coding sequence is TGCAGTGCTGAGACAGGGTCGGAGCAGTACTTC. Encoded protein: CSAETGSEQYF.

The V and J genes are TRBV11-2 and TRBJ2-7; 10 positions match TRBD2. V lost 3 bases to trimming and J lost 5 bases; unmatched junction nucleotides: 4. Per the germline V gene, CDR1 is SGHAT and CDR2 is FQNNGV. This CDR3 contains 14 residues. CDR3 coding DNA: TGTGCCAGCAGCTTCCTAGCGGGAGTCGACGAGCAGTACTTC. Translating gives CASSFLAGVDEQYF. Looking up the rest from reference TRBV11-2 and TRBJ2-7 gives the full variable domain: EAGVAQSPRYKIIEKRQSVAFWCNPISGHATLYWYQQILGQGPKLLIQFQNNGVVDDSQLPKDRFSAERLKGVDSTLKIQPAKLEDSAVYLCASSFLAGVDEQYFGPGTRLTVT.

V gene TRBV6-5 combines with J gene TRBJ1-1, with 7 bases fitting TRBD1. CDR3 length: 14 residues. Germline values: CDR1 MNHEY, CDR2 SVGAGI. V was pared by 6 bases and J by 8 bases, with 12 bases of the junction left unmatched. In DNA form, the CDR3 reads TGTGCCAGCAGCCGGACAGGCGGCATGGGGGAAGCTTTCTTT. It yields the protein CASSRTGGMGEAFF.

The chain employs TRBV6-5 and TRBJ2-5, with TRBD2 identical over 11 bases. The CDR3 totals 16 residues. Germline V lookup: CDR1 MNHEY, CDR2 SVGAGI. V dropped 2 bases and J dropped 1; count of bases not matched to a gene: 3. CDR3 bases: TGTGCCAGCAGTTACCTAGCGGGAGGCTCCCAAGAGACCCAGTACTTC. Its protein product is CASSYLAGGSQETQYF.